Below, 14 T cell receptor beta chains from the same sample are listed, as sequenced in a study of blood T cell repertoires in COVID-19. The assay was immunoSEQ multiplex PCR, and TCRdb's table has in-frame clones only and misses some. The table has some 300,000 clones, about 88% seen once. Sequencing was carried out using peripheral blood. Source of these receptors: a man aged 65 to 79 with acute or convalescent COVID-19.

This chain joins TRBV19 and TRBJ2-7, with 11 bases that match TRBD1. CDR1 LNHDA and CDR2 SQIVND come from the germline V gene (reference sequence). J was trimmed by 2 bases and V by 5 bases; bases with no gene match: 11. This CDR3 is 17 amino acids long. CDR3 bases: TGTGCCAGTAGTCTCAAACGGGGACAGGGGGACACCTACGAGCAGTACTTC. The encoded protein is CASSLKRGQGDTYEQYF.

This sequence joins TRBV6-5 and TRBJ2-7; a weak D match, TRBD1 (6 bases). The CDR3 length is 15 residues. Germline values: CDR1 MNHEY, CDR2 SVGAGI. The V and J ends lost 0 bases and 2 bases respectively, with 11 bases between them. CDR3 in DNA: TGTGCCAGCAGTTACTCGACTGACAGGACCTACGAGCAGTACTTC. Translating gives CASSYSTDRTYEQYF.

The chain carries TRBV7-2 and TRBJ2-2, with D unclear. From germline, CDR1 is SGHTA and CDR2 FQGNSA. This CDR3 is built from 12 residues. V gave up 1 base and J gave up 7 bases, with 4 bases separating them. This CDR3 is CASSLVSGELFF. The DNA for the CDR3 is TGTGCCAGCAGCTTAGTCAGCGGGGAGCTGTTTTTT.

The CDR3 protein is CASSPYGGSGANVLTF. The DNA for the CDR3 is TGTGCCAGCAGCCCTTATGGCGGGTCTGGGGCCAACGTCCTGACTTTC. V is TRBV7-8 and J is TRBJ2-6, with a tentative D call TRBD2 (5 bases). Germline assignment: CDR1 SGHVS and CDR2 FQNEAQ. V lost 5 bases and J lost 1, with 12 bases in between. The CDR3 sequence is 16 residues long.

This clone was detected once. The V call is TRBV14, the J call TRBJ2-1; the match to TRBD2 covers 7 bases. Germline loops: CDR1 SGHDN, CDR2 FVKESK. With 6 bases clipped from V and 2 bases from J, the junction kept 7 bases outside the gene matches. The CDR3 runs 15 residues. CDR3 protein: CASSLLAAPYNEQFF. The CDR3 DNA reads TGTGCCAGCAGTCTCCTAGCGGCCCCCTACAATGAGCAGTTCTTC. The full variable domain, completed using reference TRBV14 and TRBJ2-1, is EAGVTQFPSHSVIEKGQTVTLRCDPISGHDNLYWYRRVMGKEIKFLLHFVKESKQDESGMPNNRFLAERTGGTYSTLKVQPAELEDSGVYFCASSLLAAPYNEQFFGPGTRLTVL.

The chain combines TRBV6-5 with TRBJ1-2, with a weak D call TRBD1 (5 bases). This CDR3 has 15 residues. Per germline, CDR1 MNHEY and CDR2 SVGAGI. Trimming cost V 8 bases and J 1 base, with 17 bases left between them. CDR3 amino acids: CASRPTETSNYGYTF. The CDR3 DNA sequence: TGTGCCAGCCGACCGACAGAGACAAGTAACTATGGCTACACCTTC.

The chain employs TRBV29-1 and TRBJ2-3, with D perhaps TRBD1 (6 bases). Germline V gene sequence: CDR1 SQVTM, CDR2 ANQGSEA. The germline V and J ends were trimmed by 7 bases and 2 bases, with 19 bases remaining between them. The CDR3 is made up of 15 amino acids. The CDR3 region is CSALGVGAPTDTQYF. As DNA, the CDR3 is TGCAGCGCCTTGGGTGTGGGGGCGCCCACAGATACGCAGTATTTT.

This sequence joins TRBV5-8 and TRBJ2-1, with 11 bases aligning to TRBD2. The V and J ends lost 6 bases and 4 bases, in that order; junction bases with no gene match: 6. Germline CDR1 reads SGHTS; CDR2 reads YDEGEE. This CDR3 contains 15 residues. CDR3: CASNARLAGYNEQFF. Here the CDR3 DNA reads TGTGCCAGCAACGCTCGACTAGCGGGATACAATGAGCAGTTCTTC.

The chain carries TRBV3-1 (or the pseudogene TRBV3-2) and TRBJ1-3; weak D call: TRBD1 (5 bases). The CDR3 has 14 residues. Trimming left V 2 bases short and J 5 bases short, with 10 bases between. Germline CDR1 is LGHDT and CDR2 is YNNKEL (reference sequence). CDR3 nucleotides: TGTGCCAGCAGCCAAACGAAGGGGAGAAACACCATATATTTT. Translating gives CASSQTKGRNTIYF.

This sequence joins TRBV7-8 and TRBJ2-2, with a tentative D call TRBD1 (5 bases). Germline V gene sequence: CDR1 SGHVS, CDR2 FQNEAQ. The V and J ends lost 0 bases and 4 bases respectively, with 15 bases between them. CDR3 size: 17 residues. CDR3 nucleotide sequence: TGTGCCAGCAGCTTAGCCACCAGGGCCGTTGGCACCGGGGAGCTGTTTTTT. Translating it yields CASSLATRAVGTGELFF.

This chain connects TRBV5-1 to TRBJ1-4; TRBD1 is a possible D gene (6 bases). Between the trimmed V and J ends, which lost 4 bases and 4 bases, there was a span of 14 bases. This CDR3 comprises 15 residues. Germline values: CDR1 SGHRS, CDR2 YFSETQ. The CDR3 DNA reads TGCGCCAGCAGCCGAGCGGGACAAATTAATGAAAAACTGTTTTTT. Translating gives CASSRAGQINEKLFF.

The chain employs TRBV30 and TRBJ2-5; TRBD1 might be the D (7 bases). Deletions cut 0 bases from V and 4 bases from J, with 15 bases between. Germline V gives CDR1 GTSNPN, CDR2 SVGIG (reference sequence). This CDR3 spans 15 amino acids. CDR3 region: CAWSVQGVGGETQYF. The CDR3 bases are TGTGCCTGGAGTGTCCAGGGGGTCGGGGGAGAGACCCAGTACTTC.

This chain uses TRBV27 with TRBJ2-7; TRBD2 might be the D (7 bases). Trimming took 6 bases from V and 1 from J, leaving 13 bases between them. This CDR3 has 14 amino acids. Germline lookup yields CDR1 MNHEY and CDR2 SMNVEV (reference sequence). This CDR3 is CASRGGGGSYEQYF. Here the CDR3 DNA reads TGTGCCAGCAGAGGAGGGGGGGGGTCCTACGAGCAGTACTTC.

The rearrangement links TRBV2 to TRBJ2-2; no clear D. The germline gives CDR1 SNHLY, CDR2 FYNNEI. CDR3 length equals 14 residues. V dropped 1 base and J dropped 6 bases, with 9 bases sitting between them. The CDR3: CASSEGRMAGELFF. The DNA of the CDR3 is TGTGCCAGCAGTGAAGGGAGAATGGCCGGGGAGCTGTTTTTT.